Sequencing of this T cell receptor beta chain was carried out in a study of human T cells and chemical hapten exposure. There are a few counts of this clonotype. Time point given: patch test 3, about 24 weeks after DPC sensitization. This sample's treatment: therapeutic diphenylcyclopropenone sensitization with weekly scalp DPC. The germline CDR1 and CDR2 sequences are SQVTM and ANQGSEA. V was clipped by 6 bases and J by 2 bases; unmatched bases: 5. This CDR3 contains 13 residues. Authors' data handling: Samples had a median of 95,638 TCRs, ranging about 23,224 to 700,000. Each CDR3 protein gets one entry after TCRdb re-called the RACE reads with MiXCR. The V and J calls reflect TCRdb's pipeline rather than the authors' work. The sample lists 99,000 or so distinct CDR3 sequences, 34% occurring once.

The gene calls are TRBV29-1 and TRBJ1-1; 8 bases line up with TRBD1. The source is a man aged 40-49 years with alopecia areata. Some clones in this sample may be carry-over from other donors' samples. The sequences come from whole blood, collected in connection with sensitization to the hapten diphenylcyclopropenone (DPC). CDR3 sequence: CSVRGPINTEAFF. The DNA for the CDR3 is TGCAGCGTCAGGGGGCCGATCAACACTGAAGCTTTCTTT.